Following are 20 T cell receptor beta chains from one sample sequenced in a study of T-cell reconstitution after alpha-beta-depleted transplantation in children. Unique molecular identifiers featured in how the TCRbeta library was prepared. One entry per CDR3 protein results from TCRdb running MiXCR on the PCR reads. This table has a few hundred thousand distinct CDR3 sequences, about 14% appearing once. The starting material was PBMCs, obtained from the stem cell graft. The receptor source for this set is a human donor who donated a stem cell graft to a child with Fanconi anemia.

This clonotype came up a few times. The chain combines TRBV20-1 with TRBJ2-7; 7 bases agree with TRBD1. Germline V lookup: CDR1 DFQATT, CDR2 SNEGSKA (reference sequence). The V segment lost 4 bases and the J segment 0 bases; nucleotides outside the gene matches: 15. The CDR3 is 17 residues long. The CDR3 DNA reads TGCAGTGCTAAATTAGGGGGCCAGACGCACCCCTCCTACGAGCAGTACTTC. It encodes CSAKLGGQTHPSYEQYF.

This clonotype was seen a handful of times. The V call is TRBV5-4, the J call TRBJ1-2; 9 bases fit TRBD1. This CDR3 spans 15 amino acids. Germline loops: CDR1 SGHNT, CDR2 YYREEE (reference sequence). V shed 0 bases, J shed 6 bases, and the junction held 6 bases outside the gene matches. CDR3 coding DNA: TGTGCCAGCAGCTTGGACGTCCGGACAGGGGATGGCTACACCTTC. It specifies CASSLDVRTGDGYTF.

V gene TRBV7-6 combines with J gene TRBJ2-1; possible D gene TRBD1, 5 bases. V lost 8 bases and J 0 bases, leaving 14 bases between the germline ends. The CDR3 contains 15 residues. In germline, CDR1 is SGHVS, CDR2 FNYEAQ. The CDR3 is CASVLGESSYNEQFF. As DNA, the CDR3 is TGTGCCAGCGTTTTAGGGGAAAGCTCCTACAATGAGCAGTTCTTC.

This rearrangement joins TRBV7-2 to TRBJ2-7; TRBD1 agrees at 10 bases. Germline V gene data show CDR1 as SGHTA and CDR2 as FQGNSA. This CDR3 is 15 amino acids long. The junction had 10 bases not matched to a gene; V was cut back by 5 bases and J by 6 bases. CDR3 residues: CASSNIPGQGTEQYF. The DNA of the CDR3 is TGTGCCAGCAGCAACATTCCGGGACAGGGGACCGAGCAGTACTTC. The entire variable domain, with the rest obtained from reference TRBV7-2 and TRBJ2-7, is as follows: GAGVSQSPSNKVTEKGKDVELRCDPISGHTALYWYRQSLGQGLEFLIYFQGNSAPDKSGLPSDRFSAERTGGSVSTLTIQRTQQEDSAVYLCASSNIPGQGTEQYFGPGTRLTVT.

The CDR3 loop is CASRLQASGANVLTF. CDR3 nucleotides: TGTGCCAGCAGGCTACAGGCTTCTGGGGCCAACGTCCTGACTTTC. The rearrangement joins TRBV2 to TRBJ2-6, with D possibly being TRBD1 (5 bases). Germline V gene lookup returns CDR1 SNHLY and CDR2 FYNNEI. V gave up 6 bases and J gave up 1 base, with 10 bases separating them. CDR3 length: 15 amino acids.

This clonotype has just a few counts. This chain connects TRBV5-6 to TRBJ1-4, with D perhaps TRBD1 (6 bases). This CDR3 has 14 amino acids. The germline V gene has CDR1 SGHDT and CDR2 YYEEEE. The V gene lost 5 bases and the J gene lost 5 bases, with 13 bases spanning the gap. CDR3 region: CASREAGENEKLFF. The CDR3 DNA sequence: TGTGCCAGCAGGGAGGCAGGGGAGAATGAAAAACTGTTTTTT. Looking up the rest from reference TRBV5-6 and TRBJ1-4 gives the full variable domain: DAGVTQSPTHLIKTRGQQVTLRCSPKSGHDTVSWYQQALGQGPQFIFQYYEEEERQRGNFPDRFSGHQFPNYSSELNVNALLLGDSALYLCASREAGENEKLFFGSGTQLSVL.

Many counts were recorded for this clonotype. V usage is TRBV11-2 and J usage is TRBJ2-3; TRBD1 matches 7 bases. V trimming: 2 bases; J trimming: 0 bases; junction bases outside the gene matches: 2. Germline loops: CDR1 SGHAT, CDR2 FQNNGV. The CDR3 is made up of 15 amino acids. CDR3 sequence reads: CASSLWTGSTDTQYF. CDR3 nucleotide sequence: TGTGCCAGCAGCTTATGGACAGGTAGCACAGATACGCAGTATTTT.

The V and J genes are TRBV11-1 and TRBJ2-6, with D perhaps matching TRBD1 (6 bases). The CDR3 is 21 residues long. Germline-derived CDR1 and CDR2 are SGHAT and FQDESV (reference sequence). V lost 2 bases and J lost 3, with 26 bases in between. The CDR3 DNA follows: TGTGCCAGCAGCTTAAAGACGGGGTCCCAGGAAAGGGGGTATGGGGCCAACGTCCTGACTTTC. Its protein is CASSLKTGSQERGYGANVLTF.

For the CDR3, the DNA is TGCGCCAGCAGCTCCGGACTAGCGGGGGAATCAAGGAACACCGGGGAGCTGTTTTTT. Its protein is CASSSGLAGESRNTGELFF. The chain joins TRBV5-1 to TRBJ2-2, with 13 bases that match TRBD2. This CDR3 spans 19 amino acids. V gave up 3 bases and J gave up 1 base; unmatched junction bases: 9. In germline, CDR1 is SGHRS, CDR2 YFSETQ.

This clonotype turned up a few times. The chain has TRBV6-2 or TRBV6-3 and TRBJ2-5; D is undetermined. CDR1 and CDR2 (germline): MNHEY, SVGEGT. Trimming removed 0 bases from V and 4 bases from J, with 6 bases in between. The CDR3 totals 13 residues. In DNA, the CDR3 is TGTGCCAGCAGTTACTCGAACGGAGAGACCCAGTACTTC. This translates into CASSYSNGETQYF.

This clonotype was counted between two and nine times. V is TRBV5-4 and J is TRBJ2-7; no reliable D call. The ends were cut back, 9 bases at V and 7 bases at J, with 20 bases in the middle. Germline V lookup: CDR1 SGHNT, CDR2 YYREEE (reference sequence). This CDR3 region has 13 residues. The CDR3 here is CATSRDTNGEQYF. CDR3 bases: TGTGCCACGTCCAGAGACACAAACGGGGAGCAGTACTTC.

V is TRBV5-1 and J is TRBJ2-3; 8 bases are shared with TRBD1. J was trimmed by 2 bases and V by 4 bases; bases with no gene match: 6. Germline V gene data show CDR1 as SGHRS and CDR2 as YFSETQ. This CDR3 region has 15 residues. CDR3: CASSGQGGHTDTQYF. CDR3 in DNA: TGCGCCAGCAGCGGACAGGGAGGACACACAGATACGCAGTATTTT.

This clonotype was recorded at least ten times. V and J are TRBV6-5 and TRBJ1-3; D is uncertain. There are 14 residues in the CDR3. Trimming pared 4 bases from V and 2 bases from J, leaving 9 bases between. Germline V gene lookup returns CDR1 MNHEY and CDR2 SVGAGI. The CDR3 loop is CASSLAGTGNTIYF. For the CDR3, the DNA is TGTGCCAGCAGTTTGGCGGGTACTGGAAACACCATATATTTT.

This clonotype was detected a few times. In DNA, the CDR3 is TGTGCCAGCAGCGAGCGAGGCGCTGAAGCTTTCTTT. Protein product: CASSERGAEAFF. The chain employs TRBV9 and TRBJ1-1; no reliable D call. Trimming shortened V by 3 bases and J by 6 bases, and 9 bases separated the two germline ends. Germline V lookup: CDR1 SGDLS, CDR2 YYNGEE. CDR3 length equals 12 residues.

The genes are TRBV9 and TRBJ1-1; possible D gene TRBD1, 5 bases. V was cut by 1 base and J by 5 bases, with 12 bases left in between. CDR1 SGDLS and CDR2 YYNGEE come from the germline V gene. This CDR3 comprises 14 residues. CDR3 in DNA: TGTGCCAGCAGCGTAAGGGGTGAAAGGACTGAAGCTTTCTTT. It specifies CASSVRGERTEAFF.

A few counts support this clonotype. The rearrangement joins TRBV4-2 to TRBJ1-1, with a weak D call TRBD1 (5 bases). The CDR3 extends over 14 amino acids. V gave up 0 bases and J gave up 6 bases, with 11 bases separating them. From germline, CDR1 is LGHNA and CDR2 YNFKEQ. The DNA of the CDR3 is TGTGCCAGCAGCCAAGAGTCAGGGCGAGCTGAAGCTTTCTTT. Its protein product is CASSQESGRAEAFF.

This chain uses TRBV20-1 with TRBJ2-3, with D uncertain. Germline lookup yields CDR1 DFQATT and CDR2 SNEGSKA (reference sequence). The V end lost 1 base, the J end lost 0 bases, and 11 bases lay between the germline ends. This CDR3 is built from 15 residues. The CDR3 DNA sequence: TGCAGTGCTAGAGTTTTGCCAGAGAGCACAGATACGCAGTATTTT. The encoded protein is CSARVLPESTDTQYF.

The chain combines TRBV5-1 with TRBJ2-7, with a tentative D call TRBD1 (5 bases). The CDR3 has 16 residues. Trimming pared 1 base from V and 5 bases from J, leaving 19 bases between. Germline V gives CDR1 SGHRS, CDR2 YFSETQ. The CDR3 region is CASSLLDSPWADEQYF. As DNA, the CDR3 is TGCGCCAGCAGCTTGCTTGACAGTCCCTGGGCCGACGAGCAGTACTTC.

Ten or more counts support this clonotype. A single base separates this from a much larger clone, so it may be a read error. The chain links TRBV7-2 to TRBJ2-1, with D maybe TRBD2 (5 bases). Germline loops: CDR1 SGHTA, CDR2 FQGNSA. The CDR3 runs to 12 residues. V was trimmed by 3 bases and J by 9 bases, leaving 9 bases between them. DNA for the CDR3: TGTGCCAGCAGCTTCGGGGTGGGTGAGCAGTTCTTC. As protein: CASSFGVGEQFF.

The V call is TRBV20-1, the J call TRBJ1-2; no clear D gene. The V end was cut by 3 bases, the J end by 0 bases, with 8 bases between. This CDR3 has 13 amino acids. The germline V gene encodes CDR1 DFQATT and CDR2 SNEGSKA (reference sequence). Here the CDR3 reads CSASGQANYGYTF. The CDR3 region has the DNA TGCAGTGCTAGTGGCCAAGCTAACTATGGCTACACCTTC.